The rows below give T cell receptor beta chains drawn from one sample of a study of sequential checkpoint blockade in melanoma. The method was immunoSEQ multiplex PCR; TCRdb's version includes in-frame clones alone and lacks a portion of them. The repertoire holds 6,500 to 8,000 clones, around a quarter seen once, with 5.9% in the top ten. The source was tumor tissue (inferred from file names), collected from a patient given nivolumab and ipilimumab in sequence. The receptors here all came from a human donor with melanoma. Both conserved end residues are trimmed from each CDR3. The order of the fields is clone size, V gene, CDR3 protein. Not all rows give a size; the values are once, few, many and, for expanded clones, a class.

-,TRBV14,ASSQDERYSYNEQF
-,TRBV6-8,ASSYSGPGLAVAKNIQY
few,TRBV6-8,ASSYSPSEQY
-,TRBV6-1,ASSEGFRNNEQF
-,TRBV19,ASSIFKETGTDTQY
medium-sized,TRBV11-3,ASSLLGGGTEAF
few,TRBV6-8,ASRDTGDSNQPQH
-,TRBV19,ASIPPDGRSTQH
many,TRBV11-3,ASSLQGIMAHEQY
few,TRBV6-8,ASSGSGYEQY
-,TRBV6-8,ASSYATGDSKSNQPQH
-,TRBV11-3,ASSPGQGDYGELF
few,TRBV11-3,ASSLGLASGNTQY
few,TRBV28,ASSPGLAGALLYNEQF
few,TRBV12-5,ASKPTGLYGYT
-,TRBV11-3,ASTRVLGAGANVLT
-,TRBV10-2,ASSLSRFSNEQF
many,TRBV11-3,ASSLEDRAWGGQPQH
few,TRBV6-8,ASGGTSGYEQY
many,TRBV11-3,ASSSRQGLNTEAF
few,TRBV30,AWSVGGSYEQY